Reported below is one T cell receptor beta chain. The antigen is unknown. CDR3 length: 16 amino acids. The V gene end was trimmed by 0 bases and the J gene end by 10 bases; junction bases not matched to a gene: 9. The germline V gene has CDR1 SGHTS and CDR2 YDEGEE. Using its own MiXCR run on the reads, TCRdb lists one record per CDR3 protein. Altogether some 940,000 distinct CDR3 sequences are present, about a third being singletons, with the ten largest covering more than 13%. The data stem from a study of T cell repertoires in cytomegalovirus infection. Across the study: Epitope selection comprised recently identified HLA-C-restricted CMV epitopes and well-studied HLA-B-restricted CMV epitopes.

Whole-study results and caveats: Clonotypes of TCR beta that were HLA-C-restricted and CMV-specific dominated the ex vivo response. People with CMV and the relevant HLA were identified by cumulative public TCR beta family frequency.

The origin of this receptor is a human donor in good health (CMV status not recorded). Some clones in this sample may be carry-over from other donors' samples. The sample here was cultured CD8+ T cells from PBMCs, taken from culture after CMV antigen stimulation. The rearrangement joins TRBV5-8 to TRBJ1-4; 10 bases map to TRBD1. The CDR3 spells CASSLDSTGGIGKLFF. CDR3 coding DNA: TGTGCCAGCAGCTTGGATTCGACAGGGGGCATCGGAAAACTGTTTTTT.